The 7 T cell receptor beta chains listed next were all sequenced from one sample in a study of CD8 T cells in ankylosing spondylitis. General study results and limits: Ankylosing spondylitis blood appeared to be characterized by a TCR beta motif of several highly homologous variants.

TCRdb analysed the 5' RACE reads with MiXCR anew, one entry per CDR3 protein. The table records about 480,000 distinct CDR3 sequences, 15% to 20% of them present only once. No antigen has been identified for these receptors. Material for sequencing was blood, either unsorted or a sorted T cell fraction (not recorded which). The origin of the receptors is a male donor with ankylosing spondylitis.

This clonotype showed up just a few times. The rearrangement joins TRBV3-1 to TRBJ1-2; no definite D call. From germline, CDR1 is LGHDT and CDR2 YNNKEL (reference sequence). The length of the CDR3 is 15 residues. Trimming stripped 7 bases from V and 6 bases from J, with 21 bases between. CDR3 sequence reads: CASIPNAQVADGYTF. The CDR3 DNA reads TGTGCCAGCATCCCAAACGCCCAGGTTGCTGATGGCTACACCTTC.

The chain links TRBV3-1 to TRBJ1-2; no clear D. The CDR3 is 14 amino acids. V gave up 4 bases and J gave up 1 base, with 10 bases separating them. Germline V gene lookup returns CDR1 LGHDT and CDR2 YNNKEL (reference sequence). The CDR3 DNA follows: TGTGCCAGCAGCCCCCTGGGCCATAACTATGGCTACACCTTC. It yields the protein CASSPLGHNYGYTF.

V and J are TRBV5-1 and TRBJ1-3, with D perhaps matching TRBD1 (5 bases). CDR3 length: 14 residues. CDR1 SGHRS and CDR2 YFSETQ come from the germline V gene. V lost 0 bases and J 3 bases, leaving 7 bases between the germline ends. The CDR3 region is CASSLAGYGNTIYF. DNA for the CDR3: TGCGCCAGCAGCTTGGCAGGGTATGGAAACACCATATATTTT.

In this sample, this clonotype turned up a few times. The chain joins TRBV11-3 to TRBJ2-3; D gene ambiguous. Trimming left V 4 bases short and J 0 bases short, with 11 bases between. CDR3 size: 15 residues. From germline, CDR1 is SGHNT and CDR2 YENEEA. CDR3: CASSSMGLSTDTQYF. Written as DNA, the CDR3 is TGTGCCAGCAGCTCGATGGGCCTGAGCACAGATACGCAGTATTTT.

This rearrangement joins TRBV9 to TRBJ1-5; D unresolved. Trimming left V 0 bases short and J 7 bases short, with 14 bases between. CDR3 length: 15 amino acids. CDR1 is SGDLS, CDR2 YYNGEE, per germline. The CDR3 DNA is TGTGCCAGCAGCGTAGCTGGGTTGGGCGGCCAGCCCCAGCATTTT. This translates into CASSVAGLGGQPQHF.

This clonotype showed up just a few times. The chain recombines TRBV7-2 with TRBJ2-1; D unclear. CDR1 and CDR2 (germline): SGHTA, FQGNSA. V was trimmed by 5 bases and J by 9 bases, leaving 11 bases between them. The CDR3 is 12 amino acids. CDR3 protein: CASSLPYGEQFF. In DNA form, the CDR3 reads TGTGCCAGCAGCCTACCTTATGGTGAGCAGTTCTTC.

The rearrangement links TRBV3-1 to TRBJ2-3; D gene ambiguous. The CDR3 contains 12 residues. V shed 4 bases and J shed 5 bases, with 7 bases lying between them. Germline CDR1 and CDR2: LGHDT and YNNKEL (reference sequence). CDR3 nucleotide sequence: TGTGCCAGCAGCCGATCAGGAGATACGCAGTATTTT. The encoded protein is CASSRSGDTQYF.